These T cell receptor beta chains were read from a single sample in a study of T cells in Graves' hyperthyroidism and ophthalmopathy. TCRdb itself ran the multiplex PCR reads through MiXCR, one entry per CDR3 protein. The sample carries roughly 520,000 distinct CDR3 sequences, roughly a quarter recorded once. Sequenced: blood. The receptors originated from a woman aged 25 to 39 with Graves' ophthalmopathy. The conserved cysteine and the conserved F or W are not part of the CDR3 here. Not all rows give a size; the values are once, few, many and, for expanded clones, a class.

J gene | CDR3 length | clone size | V gene | CDR3 protein
TRBJ1-1 | 13 | many | TRBV6-1 | ASSEMLSRNTEAF
TRBJ2-2 | 14 | many | TRBV28 | ASSLDRAYDTGELF
TRBJ1-1 | 14 | - | TRBV6-5 | ASSYAIGTENTEAF
TRBJ1-5 | 11 | many | TRBV12-3/TRBV12-4 | ASTLTDHQPQH
TRBJ1-1 | 12 | many | TRBV7-2 | ASSLTQMNTEAF
TRBJ1-1 | 11 | many | TRBV6-1 | ASSELLNTEAF
TRBJ2-7 | 11 | many | TRBV27 | ASSLRDNYEQY
TRBJ1-2 | 13 | many | TRBV28 | ASSSGTPANYGYT
TRBJ2-7 | 14 | many | TRBV7-3 | ASRTETRVRIHEQY
TRBJ2-2 | 16 | - | TRBV24-1 | ATSDSDPLRWGVRELF
TRBJ2-5 | 14 | - | TRBV7-9 | ASSLTIDRGQETQY
TRBJ2-7 | 11 | - | TRBV6-1 | ASLTGSSYEQY
TRBJ1-3 | 14 | - | TRBV11-2 | ASSLDPAASGNTIY
TRBJ1-1 | 14 | few | TRBV6-1 | ASSEQPRGMNTEAF
TRBJ2-5 | 11 | - | TRBV12-3/TRBV12-4 | ASRPDWGGTQY
TRBJ2-7 | 12 | few | TRBV27 | AGSLGGGPYEQY
TRBJ1-3 | 11 | many | TRBV19 | ASTGNSGNTIY
TRBJ1-1 | 11 | many | TRBV29-1 | SVLRATGTEAF
TRBJ2-7 | 12 | many | TRBV28 | ASRPGQASYEQY
TRBJ1-1 | 11 | many | TRBV30 | AWTAQGNTEAF
TRBJ2-4 | 14 | once | TRBV6-2/TRBV6-3 | ASSGRVDLAKNIQY
TRBJ1-5 | 11 | - | TRBV6-1 | ASRGERDQPQH
TRBJ1-1 | 13 | many | TRBV7-9 | ASSPGVGGNTEAF
TRBJ1-1 | 12 | few | TRBV20-1 | SARDGQRVTEAF
TRBJ2-5 | 11 | many | TRBV20-1 | SARPSGTETQY
TRBJ1-5 | 11 | - | TRBV6-5 | ASSYGGKQPQH
TRBJ2-7 | 13 | - | TRBV6-5 | ASSYSSQGGYEQY
TRBJ1-1 | 11 | - | TRBV6-1 | ASSEYFAGGGF
TRBJ1-1 | 14 | many | TRBV6-1 | ASSEWPGRMNTEAF
TRBJ1-2 | 12 | many | TRBV12-3/TRBV12-4 | ASSLAGKGYGYT
TRBJ2-4 | 12 | few | TRBV27 | ASSPMAAKNIKY
TRBJ2-3 | 13 | many | TRBV6-5 | ASSYQEPSTDTQY
TRBJ1-1 | 11 | many | TRBV20-1 | SAIDRLNTEAF
TRBJ1-2 | 20 | - | TRBV5-5 | ASESGKTRRGTEKEGIYGYT
TRBJ2-5 | 13 | many | TRBV7-2 | ASSLYLGQGETQY
TRBJ1-2 | 10 | - | TRBV6-1 | ASIATYYGFT
TRBJ1-3 | 13 | few | TRBV30 | AWRNWRSSGNTIY
TRBJ1-5 | 13 | - | TRBV5-1 | ASSPDGAGNQPQH
TRBJ2-3 | 11 | many | TRBV7-9 | ASSLQLWDTQY
TRBJ1-2 | 13 | few | TRBV5-1 | ASSTGQEDGYGYT
TRBJ1-3 | 11 | many | TRBV28 | ATGQDSGNTIY
TRBJ1-1 | 11 | few | TRBV18 | ASSRAEIHEAF
TRBJ2-7 | 12 | many | TRBV29-1 | SVEGIPSSYEQY
TRBJ1-5 | 10 | many | TRBV27 | ASSRRNQPQH
TRBJ1-2 | 12 | - | TRBV2 | ASILSGTDYGYT
TRBJ1-1 | 12 | many | TRBV10-2 | ASSEPQVNTEAF